What follows are 22 T cell receptor beta chains derived from one specimen sequenced in a study of T cells in Graves' hyperthyroidism and ophthalmopathy (dated by TCRdb to the late 2010s). The library came from multiplex PCR. Instrument on record: Illumina HiSeq 2000. Amplification of TCR beta CDR3 regions was carried out from RNA transcripts. For the first round of RT-PCR on the TCR CDR3, the HTBI primer set was used together with the Qiagen OneStep RT-PCR kit. TCRdb trimmed the raw reads at Q25, called clones with MiXCR and kept productive beta chains. Entries that share a CDR3 protein sequence are merged under the most common genes and DNA. The sample table lists 480,000 or so distinct CDR3 sequences, 40% to 55% of them with a count of one. The top ten clones comprise around 47% of the sample. Input material: peripheral blood or thyroid tissue (not recorded which). The receptors here all came from an adult woman with Graves' disease, either hyperthyroidism or ophthalmopathy (not recorded which).

The V gene is TRBV20-1, the J gene TRBJ1-2, with D possibly matching TRBD1 (5 bases). CDR1 and CDR2 (germline): DFQATT, SNEGSKA (reference sequence). The CDR3 consists of 12 residues. V was trimmed by 6 bases and J by 3 bases, leaving 11 bases between them. The CDR3 region has the DNA TGCAGTGCCGATGGGGGGTACTATGGCTACACCTTC. Its protein product is CSADGGYYGYTF.

The chain carries TRBV5-6 and TRBJ1-2, with D hard to call. V shed 4 bases and J shed 8 bases, with 12 bases lying between them. There are 12 residues in the CDR3. Germline values: CDR1 SGHDT, CDR2 YYEEEE. The CDR3 nucleotides are TGTGCCAGCAGCCAAGATATTAAGGGCTACACCTTC. It codes for CASSQDIKGYTF.

CDR3 region: CSAWTPPNYEQYF. CDR3 sequence (DNA): TGCAGTGCTTGGACACCTCCGAACTACGAGCAGTACTTC. This chain uses TRBV20-1 with TRBJ2-7; maybe TRBD1 (5 bases). The CDR3 is 13 residues long. Germline CDR1 DFQATT, CDR2 SNEGSKA (reference sequence). Deletions cut 5 bases from V and 3 bases from J, with 14 bases between.

The chain employs TRBV7-9 and TRBJ2-5, with TRBD1 matching 9 bases. This CDR3 contains 15 residues. The V gene's germline CDR1 is SEHNR and CDR2 FQNEAQ (reference sequence). V dropped 5 bases and J dropped 5; count of bases not matched to a gene: 9. In nucleotides, the CDR3 is TGTGCCAGCAGCCCAATACAGGGGGCAGGGGAGACCCAGTACTTC. Protein sequence: CASSPIQGAGETQYF.

To note about this clonotype: The junction differs from germline at one of its ends, possibly a read error. The rearrangement uses TRBV7-3 and TRBJ1-6, with unresolved D. Germline-derived CDR1 and CDR2 are SGHTA and FQGTGA. CDR3 length equals 14 residues. The CDR3 reads CVSSQVPGESPLHF. CDR3 coding DNA: TGCGTCAGCAGCCAAGTGCCTGGGGAGTCACCCCTCCACTTT.

This clonotype was seen repeatedly, ten times or more. This rearrangement joins TRBV28 to TRBJ1-2, with D unresolved. Per germline, CDR1 MDHEN and CDR2 SYDVKM. V was trimmed by 4 bases and J by 4 bases, leaving 4 bases between them. The CDR3 has 11 amino acids. The CDR3 coding sequence is TGTGCCAGCAGTTCCTTCTATGGCTACACCTTC. Translating it yields CASSSFYGYTF.

This chain joins TRBV5-4 and TRBJ2-2, with D uncertain. The CDR3 runs to 13 residues. CDR1 and CDR2 from the germline V gene are SGHNT and YYREEE (reference sequence). Trimming took off 4 bases at V and 4 bases at J, with 8 bases between the two ends. CDR3 sequence: CASSPIGTGELFF. CDR3 nucleotides: TGTGCCAGCAGCCCGATCGGCACCGGGGAGCTGTTTTTT.

Many counts were recorded for this clonotype. The chain recombines TRBV5-4 with TRBJ2-5; 10 positions agree with TRBD1. In germline, CDR1 is SGHNT, CDR2 YYREEE (reference sequence). Trimming at V came to 4 bases and at J to 3 bases, leaving 6 bases not matched to a gene. This CDR3 is 15 amino acids long. This CDR3 is CASSLTGQGEETQYF. The CDR3 coding sequence is TGTGCCAGCAGCCTAACCGGACAGGGGGAAGAGACCCAGTACTTC.

The rearrangement joins TRBV4-2 to TRBJ2-6; no clear D gene. CDR1 and CDR2 from the germline V gene are LGHNA and YNFKEQ. V lost 0 bases and J 0 bases, leaving 3 bases between the germline ends. The CDR3 has 15 amino acids. The CDR3 here is CASSQEHSGANVLTF. In DNA form, the CDR3 reads TGTGCCAGCAGCCAAGAGCACTCTGGGGCCAACGTCCTGACTTTC.

Many counts were recorded for this clonotype. The chain carries TRBV20-1 and TRBJ1-5, with TRBD1 matching 7 bases. The V gene's germline CDR1 is DFQATT and CDR2 SNEGSKA (reference sequence). The CDR3 contains 14 residues. V shed 3 bases and J 2 bases; nucleotides not matched to a gene: 4. Here the CDR3 reads CSARGGGGNQPQHF. The CDR3 nucleotides read TGCAGTGCTAGGGGAGGGGGCGGCAATCAGCCCCAGCATTTT.

The chain uses TRBV2 and TRBJ2-4; 8 positions agree with TRBD2. This CDR3 is 17 amino acids long. Germline CDR1 and CDR2: SNHLY and FYNNEI. Trimming cost V 6 bases and J 6 bases; bases outside gene matches: 16. CDR3 in DNA: TGTGCCAGCAGCCAAAGGGCGAGCGGGAGTTATGGAAACATTCAGTACTTC. This sequence encodes CASSQRASGSYGNIQYF.

The genes are TRBV12-3 or TRBV12-4 and TRBJ1-4; 9 nucleotides line up with TRBD1. With 3 bases clipped from V and 5 bases from J, the junction kept 4 bases outside the gene matches. The CDR3 contains 15 residues. This chain's CDR3 is CASSFGDRANEKLFF. The CDR3 region has the DNA TGTGCCAGCAGTTTCGGGGACAGGGCAAATGAAAAACTGTTTTTT.

This clonotype was counted between two and nine times. The V call is TRBV10-3, the J call TRBJ1-5; no clear D. In germline, CDR1 is ENHRY, CDR2 SYGVKD. The length of the CDR3 is 14 residues. Trimming pared 2 bases from V and 9 bases from J, leaving 14 bases between. The CDR3 coding sequence is TGTGCCATCAGTGAGCTACTGGGTCCCGTGCCCCAGCATTTT. It is translated as CAISELLGPVPQHF.

The CDR3 DNA reads TGTGCCAGCAGCCCGGTAGGGACTCGCCAAGAGACCCAGTACTTC. It translates to CASSPVGTRQETQYF. The chain recombines TRBV7-8 with TRBJ2-5; weak D call: TRBD2 (6 bases). The CDR3 loop spans 15 amino acids. Germline values: CDR1 SGHVS, CDR2 FQNEAQ. V lost 5 bases to trimming and J lost 1 base, with 14 bases between them.

This rearrangement joins TRBV4-2 to TRBJ1-5; TRBD1 might be the D (6 bases). The V end lost 3 bases, the J end lost 1 base, and 10 bases lay between the germline ends. In germline, CDR1 is LGHNA, CDR2 YNFKEQ. The CDR3 spans 15 residues. CDR3 region: CASSQIQGSNQPQHF. The CDR3, as DNA: TGTGCCAGCAGCCAGATACAGGGAAGCAATCAGCCCCAGCATTTT.

V and J are TRBV15 and TRBJ2-4; 9 nucleotides line up with TRBD1. V lost 2 bases and J lost 6; bases outside the gene matches: 2. The CDR3 loop spans 14 amino acids. Germline CDR1 and CDR2: LNHNV and YYDKDF (reference sequence). CDR3 sequence reads: CATSRTGQGNIQYF. The CDR3 nucleotides read TGTGCCACCAGCAGAACGGGACAGGGAAACATTCAGTACTTC.

This clonotype was counted only a few times. The V gene is TRBV7-9, the J gene TRBJ2-6; tentative D call: TRBD2 (6 bases). CDR1 SEHNR and CDR2 FQNEAQ come from the germline V gene (reference sequence). V shed 5 bases and J shed 2 bases, with 16 bases lying between them. CDR3 length: 17 amino acids. The CDR3 is CASSLTPWGAGANVLTF. Here the CDR3 DNA reads TGTGCCAGCAGCCTCACCCCGTGGGGGGCTGGGGCCAACGTCCTGACTTTC. The variable domain in full, completed from reference TRBV7-9 and TRBJ2-6, reads DTGVSQNPRHKITKRGQNVTFRCDPISEHNRLYWYRQTLGQGPEFLTYFQNEAQLEKSRLLSDRFSAERPKGSFSTLEIQRTEQGDSAMYLCASSLTPWGAGANVLTFGAGSRLTVL.

This clonotype was detected ten times or more. V usage is TRBV7-9 and J usage is TRBJ1-2; no clear D. The CDR3 totals 15 residues. Germline V gives CDR1 SEHNR, CDR2 FQNEAQ (reference sequence). The V gene lost 7 bases and the J gene lost 4 bases, with 19 bases spanning the gap. The CDR3 spells CASTPERPFLYGYTF. The CDR3 DNA reads as TGTGCCAGCACCCCTGAAAGGCCATTCCTCTATGGCTACACCTTC. The full variable domain, rest sourced from reference TRBV7-9 and TRBJ1-2, is DTGVSQNPRHKITKRGQNVTFRCDPISEHNRLYWYRQTLGQGPEFLTYFQNEAQLEKSRLLSDRFSAERPKGSFSTLEIQRTEQGDSAMYLCASTPERPFLYGYTFGSGTRLTVV.

This clonotype was observed a few times. The DNA of the CDR3 is TGCGCCAGCTACGAGGGGGGCTGGAACACTGAAGCTTTCTTT. Its protein product is CASYEGGWNTEAFF. The V and J genes are TRBV5-1 and TRBJ1-1; D possibly corresponds to TRBD1 (6 bases). The CDR3 loop spans 14 amino acids. V shed 7 bases and J shed 1 base, with 14 bases lying between them. CDR1 and CDR2 from the germline V gene are SGHRS and YFSETQ. Variable domain in full (rest from reference TRBV5-1 and TRBJ1-1): KAGVTQTPRYLIKTRGQQVTLSCSPISGHRSVSWYQQTPGQGLQFLFEYFSETQRNKGNFPGRFSGRQFSNSRSEMNVSTLELGDSALYLCASYEGGWNTEAFFGQGTRLTVV.

The table lists this clonotype with a few counts. The chain links TRBV29-1 to TRBJ2-7, with 9 nucleotides matching TRBD2. Germline V gene sequence: CDR1 SQVTM, CDR2 ANQGSEA. The trim removed 3 bases at V and 3 bases at J, leaving 6 bases unmatched. The CDR3 is 14 amino acids. CDR3 sequence reads: CSVESGRQNYEQYF. In DNA, the CDR3 is TGCAGCGTTGAGAGCGGGAGGCAGAACTACGAGCAGTACTTC.

Many counts were recorded for this clonotype. The chain joins TRBV7-2 to TRBJ2-7; TRBD2 agrees at 11 bases. J was trimmed by 6 bases and V by 4 bases; bases with no gene match: 11. Germline V gene lookup returns CDR1 SGHTA and CDR2 FQGNSA. The CDR3 covers 16 residues. In nucleotides, the CDR3 is TGTGCCAGCAGCTCCACTAGCGGGAGAAATCTTCCCGAGCAGTACTTC. Residues: CASSSTSGRNLPEQYF. Drawing the rest from reference TRBV7-2 and TRBJ2-7, the complete variable domain is GAGVSQSPSNKVTEKGKDVELRCDPISGHTALYWYRQSLGQGLEFLIYFQGNSAPDKSGLPSDRFSAERTGGSVSTLTIQRTQQEDSAVYLCASSSTSGRNLPEQYFGPGTRLTVT.

To note about this clonotype: Since a much larger clone is just one base distant, this may be a read error. The gene calls are TRBV6-1 and TRBJ2-5; a weak D match, TRBD2 (5 bases). Germline V gene lookup returns CDR1 MNHNS and CDR2 SASEGT. This CDR3 region has 16 residues. CDR3 region: CAGRMWRRPAQETQYF. The CDR3 DNA sequence: TGTGCCGGCAGGATGTGGAGGAGGCCAGCACAAGAGACCCAGTACTTC.